This entry lists 32 T cell receptor beta chains sequenced from one sample in a study of cytomegalovirus exposure and HLA in healthy donors. The assay was immunoSEQ multiplex PCR, and TCRdb's table has in-frame clones only and misses some. This sample has about 110,000 clones, with around 85% found just once. Sequencing used PBMCs. These receptors were collected from a woman aged 18-29 years in good health and CMV-seronegative.

This chain uses TRBV7-6 with TRBJ2-5, with D perhaps matching TRBD1 (5 bases). This CDR3 spans 14 amino acids. Trimming cost V 5 bases and J 5 bases, with 15 bases left between them. CDR1 is SGHVS and CDR2 is FNYEAQ in the germline V gene. The chain's CDR3 is CASSEDTFVETQYF. The CDR3 bases are TGTGCCAGCAGCGAGGACACGTTCGTCGAGACCCAGTACTTC. Filled out from reference TRBV7-6 and TRBJ2-5, the complete variable domain reads GAGVSQSPRYKVTKRGQDVALRCDPISGHVSLYWYRQALGQGPEFLTYFNYEAQQDKSGLPNDRFSAERPEGSISTLTIQRTEQRDSAMYRCASSEDTFVETQYFGPGTRLLVL.

The rearrangement links TRBV28 to TRBJ1-1; no firm D call. CDR1 is MDHEN and CDR2 is SYDVKM in the germline V gene. Deletions cut 7 bases from V and 6 bases from J, with 18 bases between. This CDR3 is built from 14 residues. The CDR3 sequence: CASTHRGFRAEAFF. For the CDR3, the DNA is TGTGCCAGCACCCACAGAGGGTTTCGAGCTGAAGCTTTCTTT.

The CDR3 bases are TGTGCCAGCAGTCTTCCGGGACAGGGGGGGACTGAAGCTTTCTTT. Its protein is CASSLPGQGGTEAFF. The chain couples TRBV28 to TRBJ1-1; TRBD1 agrees at 11 bases. J lost 5 bases, V lost 5 bases, and 7 bases had no gene match. The CDR3 loop spans 15 amino acids. CDR1 and CDR2 from the germline V gene are MDHEN and SYDVKM.

The chain joins TRBV28 to TRBJ1-5, with TRBD1 as a possible D gene (5 bases). Germline CDR1 reads MDHEN; CDR2 reads SYDVKM. This CDR3 is 14 amino acids long. The V end was cut by 5 bases, the J end by 6 bases, with 14 bases between. The CDR3 DNA sequence: TGTGCCAGCAGTCCCCCCGGGGGGGTTCAGCCCCAGCATTTT. Translating it yields CASSPPGGVQPQHF.

The V gene is TRBV6-5, the J gene TRBJ1-2; no definite D call. Germline CDR1 and CDR2: MNHEY and SVGAGI. The CDR3 loop spans 15 amino acids. Trimming took 8 bases from V and 4 from J, leaving 20 bases between them. The CDR3: CASSVGPGVGYGYTF. The CDR3 DNA reads as TGTGCCAGCTCTGTCGGGCCGGGAGTGGGCTATGGCTACACCTTC.

The rearrangement links TRBV2 to TRBJ2-7, with 10 bases identical to TRBD2. The CDR3 length is 14 residues. The J segment lost 1 base and the V segment lost 7 bases, leaving 4 bases of the junction unmatched. Germline V gene data show CDR1 as SNHLY and CDR2 as FYNNEI. CDR3 residues: CASNSGGKSYEQYF. In DNA, the CDR3 is TGTGCCAGCAATAGCGGGGGGAAGTCCTACGAGCAGTACTTC.

The V and J genes are TRBV27 and TRBJ1-4; TRBD1 matches 8 bases. This CDR3 comprises 19 residues. Germline values: CDR1 MNHEY, CDR2 SMNVEV (reference sequence). Trimming removed 3 bases from V and 0 bases from J; junction bases left unmatched: 12. The CDR3 sequence: CASSFARGLKPSTNEKLFF. In DNA, the CDR3 is TGTGCCAGCAGTTTCGCCAGGGGGCTGAAACCCTCAACTAATGAAAAACTGTTTTTT. The full variable domain, with the rest looked up from reference TRBV27 and TRBJ1-4, is EAQVTQNPRYLITVTGKKLTVTCSQNMNHEYMSWYRQDPGLGLRQIYYSMNVEVTDKGDVPEGYKVSRKEKRNFPLILESPSPNQTSLYFCASSFARGLKPSTNEKLFFGSGTQLSVL.

The chain carries TRBV27 and TRBJ2-3; 7 nucleotides line up with TRBD2. The CDR3 covers 14 residues. The germline CDR1 and CDR2 sequences are MNHEY and SMNVEV (reference sequence). Trimming cost V 5 bases and J 2 bases; bases outside gene matches: 4. The CDR3 DNA reads TGTGCCAGCAGTGCGGGGGAATACACAGATACGCAGTATTTT. Encoded protein: CASSAGEYTDTQYF.

Turning to this clone: Other nucleotide sequences in the sample specify the same CDR3. In DNA form, the CDR3 reads TGTGCCAGCAGCTCCTCCAGAGGGAGCACTGAAGCTTTCTTT. Its protein product is CASSSSRGSTEAFF. This rearrangement joins TRBV7-3 to TRBJ1-1; unclear D gene. Germline V gene lookup returns CDR1 SGHTA and CDR2 FQGTGA. The CDR3 consists of 14 residues. Trimming pared 4 bases from V and 4 bases from J, leaving 13 bases between.

This clone was seen more than once but under ten times. V and J are TRBV28 and TRBJ1-6; the D gene is possibly TRBD1 (6 bases). The CDR3 has 14 residues. The V gene's germline CDR1 is MDHEN and CDR2 SYDVKM. Trimming stripped 7 bases from V and 8 bases from J, with 15 bases between. The CDR3 nucleotides are TGTGCCAGCACCTTCCGGGACACTTATTCACCCCTCCACTTT. It codes for CASTFRDTYSPLHF.

The V and J genes are TRBV30 and TRBJ2-2, with a possible D match to TRBD2 (5 bases). Between the trimmed V and J ends, which lost 4 bases and 2 bases, there was a span of 20 bases. Per the germline V gene, CDR1 is GTSNPN and CDR2 is SVGIG (reference sequence). CDR3 length equals 17 residues. CDR3: CAWTTRRSRTNTGELFF. DNA for the CDR3: TGTGCCTGGACCACCAGACGGAGCAGGACTAACACCGGGGAGCTGTTTTTT.

The V and J genes are TRBV6-6 and TRBJ1-2, with no clear D. The CDR3 totals 14 residues. In germline, CDR1 is MNHNY, CDR2 SVGAGI (reference sequence). Between the trimmed V and J ends, which lost 6 bases and 3 bases, there was a span of 14 bases. Written as DNA, the CDR3 is TGTGCCAGCAGCCGGGAGCAGGCCTACTATGGCTACACCTTC. The encoded protein is CASSREQAYYGYTF.

The V gene is TRBV25-1, the J gene TRBJ1-1; tentatively, D is TRBD1 (6 bases). CDR1 and CDR2 (germline): MGHDK, SYGVNS. CDR3 size: 13 residues. Trimming pared 5 bases from V and 5 bases from J, leaving 12 bases between. The DNA of the CDR3 is TGTGCCAGCAGTATCAGGGGATTTACTGAAGCTTTCTTT. This encodes CASSIRGFTEAFF.

J is TRBJ2-5 and V is TRBV7-9, with D hard to call. Germline lookup yields CDR1 SEHNR and CDR2 FQNEAQ (reference sequence). The V gene lost 1 base and the J gene lost 5 bases, with 20 bases spanning the gap. The CDR3 spans 17 residues. The chain's CDR3 is CASSLVQTSLKWETQYF. The CDR3 nucleotides are TGTGCCAGCAGCTTAGTCCAAACTTCCCTCAAGTGGGAGACCCAGTACTTC.

The J gene is TRBJ1-4, the V gene TRBV30; D not certain. Trimming stripped 5 bases from V and 5 bases from J, with 12 bases between. Looked up from germline, CDR1 is GTSNPN and CDR2 is SVGIG (reference sequence). CDR3 size: 13 residues. This CDR3 is CAWGRVANEKLFF. DNA for the CDR3: TGTGCCTGGGGGCGGGTCGCCAATGAAAAACTGTTTTTT. Complete variable domain (other parts from reference TRBV30 and TRBJ1-4): SQTIHQWPATLVQPVGSPLSLECTVEGTSNPNLYWYRQAAGRGLQLLFYSVGIGQISSEVPQNLSASRPQDRQFILSSKKLLLSDSGFYLCAWGRVANEKLFFGSGTQLSVL.

V and J are TRBV27 and TRBJ2-7; TRBD2 agrees at 7 bases. The ends lost 6 bases at V and 1 base at J; junction bases unmatched: 0. The CDR3 covers 12 residues. Germline CDR1 and CDR2: MNHEY and SMNVEV (reference sequence). CDR3 protein: CASRGGSYEQYF. DNA of the CDR3: TGTGCCAGCAGGGGGGGGTCCTACGAGCAGTACTTC.

The V call is TRBV30, the J call TRBJ2-2; possibly TRBD1 for D (6 bases). V lost 5 bases and J 4 bases, leaving 14 bases between the germline ends. The CDR3 is made up of 14 amino acids. CDR1 and CDR2 (germline): GTSNPN, SVGIG (reference sequence). CDR3 sequence (DNA): TGTGCCTGGGTCCCCCCAGGGGTCACCGGGGAGCTGTTTTTT. Amino acids: CAWVPPGVTGELFF.

This clone was detected a few times. Other DNA sequences within the sample encode an identical CDR3. This chain connects TRBV30 to TRBJ1-6, with D possibly TRBD1 on 6 matching bases. The CDR3 runs 13 residues. The V end lost 0 bases, the J end lost 6 bases, and 6 bases lay between the germline ends. The germline V gene has CDR1 GTSNPN and CDR2 SVGIG (reference sequence). CDR3 sequence (DNA): TGTGCCTGGAGTGTACAGGGTAATTCACCCCTCCACTTT. Amino acid sequence: CAWSVQGNSPLHF.

The rearrangement joins TRBV6-5 to TRBJ1-2; 9 bases fit TRBD1. The V gene's germline CDR1 is MNHEY and CDR2 SVGAGI. With V trimmed by 2 bases and J by 8 bases, 9 bases remained unmatched. CDR3 length equals 15 residues. CDR3 in DNA: TGTGCCAGCAGTTACGCCGGACAGGGGAGTTGGGGCTACACCTTC. Its translation is CASSYAGQGSWGYTF.

This clone was counted between two and nine times. This chain uses TRBV6-4 with TRBJ1-2; no clear D. V lost 3 bases and J 4 bases, leaving 12 bases between the germline ends. The CDR3 is 14 residues long. From germline, CDR1 is MRHNA and CDR2 SNTAGT. In nucleotides, the CDR3 is TGTGCCAGCAGTGAAGATCAGACTGGCTATGGCTACACCTTC. Translating it yields CASSEDQTGYGYTF.

The V gene is TRBV28, the J gene TRBJ1-2; D gene uncertain. CDR1 and CDR2 from the germline V gene are MDHEN and SYDVKM. The CDR3 length is 14 residues. Trimming left V 3 bases short and J 8 bases short, with 16 bases between. This chain's CDR3 is CASSLVTPNLGYTF. The CDR3 DNA reads TGTGCCAGCAGTTTGGTCACACCGAATCTGGGCTACACCTTC.

The V call is TRBV6-5, the J call TRBJ1-1, with TRBD1 as a possible D gene (6 bases). Germline V gives CDR1 MNHEY, CDR2 SVGAGI. Trimming took 2 bases from V and 2 from J, leaving 9 bases between them. The length of the CDR3 is 14 residues. CDR3 DNA: TGTGCCAGCAGTTACGCGGGGGGCAACACTGAAGCTTTCTTT. Amino acid sequence: CASSYAGGNTEAFF.

This chain uses TRBV2 with TRBJ2-7, with TRBD1 matching over 10 bases. J lost 3 bases, V lost 6 bases, and 11 bases had no gene match. The CDR3 runs 16 residues. Germline lookup yields CDR1 SNHLY and CDR2 FYNNEI. The CDR3: CASSPQSGTGDYEQYF. The CDR3 DNA is TGTGCCAGCAGCCCCCAGAGCGGGACAGGGGACTACGAGCAGTACTTC.

This clone was seen at least ten times. The chain employs TRBV2 and TRBJ1-1, with D maybe TRBD1 (6 bases). Germline V lookup: CDR1 SNHLY, CDR2 FYNNEI. Trimming stripped 7 bases from V and 1 base from J, with 13 bases between. The CDR3 runs 14 residues. The CDR3 sequence: CASNERTANTEAFF. The CDR3 DNA sequence: TGTGCCAGCAATGAGCGGACAGCGAACACTGAAGCTTTCTTT.

The sample holds one count of this clone. The chain combines TRBV30 with TRBJ2-2, with 7 positions matching TRBD2. Germline-derived CDR1 and CDR2 are GTSNPN and SVGIG (reference sequence). V was pared by 2 bases and J by 7 bases, with 13 bases of the junction left unmatched. This CDR3 comprises 16 residues. This CDR3 is CAWSQHLWTGGGELFF. The CDR3 DNA follows: TGTGCCTGGAGTCAACATTTATGGACGGGGGGCGGGGAGCTGTTTTTT.

This clone was recorded at least ten times. The chain's CDR3 is CASSTGYEQYF. CDR3 DNA: TGTGCCAGCAGTACAGGGTACGAGCAGTACTTC. The rearrangement uses TRBV6-4 and TRBJ2-7, with a weak D call TRBD1 (6 bases). The germline CDR1 and CDR2 sequences are MRHNA and SNTAGT. Deletions cut 5 bases from V and 4 bases from J, with 6 bases between. The CDR3 runs to 11 residues.

This clone is a singleton in its sample. The V gene is TRBV19, the J gene TRBJ2-7, with a possible D match to TRBD2 (5 bases). The CDR3 has 14 residues. Germline V CDR1 and CDR2: LNHDA, SQIVND (reference sequence). The V end lost 4 bases, the J end lost 2 bases, and 12 bases lay between the germline ends. The CDR3 DNA follows: TGTGCCAGTAGTAACCCCGGGGTTACCTACGAGCAGTACTTC. It yields the protein CASSNPGVTYEQYF.

V gene TRBV5-1 combines with J gene TRBJ2-5, with TRBD1 identical over 8 bases. Germline-derived CDR1 and CDR2 are SGHRS and YFSETQ. Trimming took 5 bases from V and 1 from J; bases not matched to a gene: 7. This CDR3 is built from 15 residues. The CDR3 reads CASRTGQAIQETQYF. The CDR3 DNA reads as TGCGCCAGCAGAACGGGACAGGCGATCCAAGAGACCCAGTACTTC.

The CDR3 sequence is CASSSSDSGDTEAFF. The DNA of the CDR3 is TGTGCCAGCAGCTCTTCGGACAGCGGGGACACTGAAGCTTTCTTT. The chain links TRBV11-2 to TRBJ1-1; maybe TRBD1 (6 bases). Germline V CDR1 and CDR2: SGHAT, FQNNGV. The CDR3 is 15 amino acids. V was pared by 4 bases and J by 3 bases, with 15 bases between.

The CDR3 DNA is TGTGCCAGCAGCGTAGGGTCAGGGTCCAATGAGGGGGACGAGCAGTACTTC. This translates into CASSVGSGSNEGDEQYF. The chain carries TRBV9 and TRBJ2-7; the D gene is possibly TRBD1 (6 bases). The germline V and J ends were trimmed by 0 bases and 5 bases, with 21 bases remaining between them. Germline loops: CDR1 SGDLS, CDR2 YYNGEE. There are 17 residues in the CDR3.

The chain has TRBV30 and TRBJ2-7, with no clear D. Germline V CDR1 and CDR2: GTSNPN, SVGIG (reference sequence). Trimming left V 0 bases short and J 1 base short, with 7 bases between. The CDR3 contains 13 residues. Here the CDR3 DNA reads TGTGCCTGGAGTGTATTCACATCCTACGAGCAGTACTTC. This translates into CAWSVFTSYEQYF.

This chain joins TRBV12-1 and TRBJ2-7; the D call in the table, TRBD2, was not verified against the DNA. TRBV12-1 is listed as a pseudogene. The CDR3 is 15 residues long. CDR3 region: CASSGGGPPPYEQYF. CDR3 DNA: TGTGCCAGCAGCGGCGGGGGGCCCCCGCCCTACGAGCAGTACTTC.